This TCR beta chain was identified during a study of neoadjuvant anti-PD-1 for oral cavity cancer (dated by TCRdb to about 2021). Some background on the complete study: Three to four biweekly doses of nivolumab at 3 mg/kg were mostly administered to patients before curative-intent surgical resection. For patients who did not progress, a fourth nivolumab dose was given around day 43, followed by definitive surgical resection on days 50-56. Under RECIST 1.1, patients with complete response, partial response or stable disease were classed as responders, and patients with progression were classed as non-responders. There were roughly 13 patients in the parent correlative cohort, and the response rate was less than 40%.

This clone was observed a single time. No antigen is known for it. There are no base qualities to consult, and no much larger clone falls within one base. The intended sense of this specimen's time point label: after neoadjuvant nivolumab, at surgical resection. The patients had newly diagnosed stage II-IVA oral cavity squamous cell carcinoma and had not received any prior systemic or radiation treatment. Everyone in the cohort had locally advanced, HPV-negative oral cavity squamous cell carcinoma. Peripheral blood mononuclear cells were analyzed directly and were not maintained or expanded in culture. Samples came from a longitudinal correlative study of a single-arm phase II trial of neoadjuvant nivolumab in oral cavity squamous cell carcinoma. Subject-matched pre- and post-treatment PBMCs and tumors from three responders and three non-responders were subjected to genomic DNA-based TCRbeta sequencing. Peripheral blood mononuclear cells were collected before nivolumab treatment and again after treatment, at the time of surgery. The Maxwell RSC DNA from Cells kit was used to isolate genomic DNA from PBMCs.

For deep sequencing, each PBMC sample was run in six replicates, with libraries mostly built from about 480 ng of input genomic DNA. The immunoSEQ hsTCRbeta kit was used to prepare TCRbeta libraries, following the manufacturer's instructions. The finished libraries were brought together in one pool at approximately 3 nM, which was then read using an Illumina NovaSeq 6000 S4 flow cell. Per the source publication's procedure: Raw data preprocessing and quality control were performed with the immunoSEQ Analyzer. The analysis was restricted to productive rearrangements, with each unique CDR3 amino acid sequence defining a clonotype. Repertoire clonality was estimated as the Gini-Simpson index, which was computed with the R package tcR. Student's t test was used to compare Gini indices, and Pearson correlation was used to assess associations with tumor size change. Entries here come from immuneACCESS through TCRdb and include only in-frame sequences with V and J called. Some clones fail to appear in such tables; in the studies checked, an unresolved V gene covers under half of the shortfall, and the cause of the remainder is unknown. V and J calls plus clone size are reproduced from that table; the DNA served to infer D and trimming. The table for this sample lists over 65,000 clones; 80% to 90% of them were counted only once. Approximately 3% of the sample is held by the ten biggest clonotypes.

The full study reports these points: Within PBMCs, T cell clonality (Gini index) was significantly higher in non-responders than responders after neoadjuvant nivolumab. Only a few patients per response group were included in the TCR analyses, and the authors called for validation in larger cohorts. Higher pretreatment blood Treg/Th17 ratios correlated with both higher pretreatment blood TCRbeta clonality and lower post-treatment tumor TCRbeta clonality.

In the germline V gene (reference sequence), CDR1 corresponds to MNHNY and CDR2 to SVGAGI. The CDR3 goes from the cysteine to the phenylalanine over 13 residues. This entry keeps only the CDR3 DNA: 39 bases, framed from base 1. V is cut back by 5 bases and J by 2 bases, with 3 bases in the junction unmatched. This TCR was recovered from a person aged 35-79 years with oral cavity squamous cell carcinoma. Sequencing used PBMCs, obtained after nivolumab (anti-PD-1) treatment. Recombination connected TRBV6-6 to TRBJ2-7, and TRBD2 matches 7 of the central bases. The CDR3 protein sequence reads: CASSPGTTYEQYF. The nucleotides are TGTGCCAGCAGTCCCGGGACTACCTACGAGCAGTACTTC.